Presented here are 12 T cell receptor beta chains from one specimen sequenced in a study of patients and donors after allogeneic stem cell transplantation. TCRdb processed the RT-PCR reads anew with MiXCR; each CDR3 protein has one entry. The repertoire consists of 9,000 to 10,000 distinct CDR3 sequences, with 5.9% occurring once and the leading ten covering roughly a quarter. The material sequenced was blood, either unsorted or a sorted T cell fraction (not recorded which). The receptors derive from a human donor who was either an allogeneic HSCT recipient or a stem cell or donor lymphocyte infusion donor (not recorded which). It is not recorded whose cells these are; they may come from a transplant donor.

This clonotype was observed many times. CDR3 region: CSGDFQGTGELFF. The CDR3 DNA is TGCAGCGGCGACTTCCAGGGAACGGGGGAGCTGTTTTTT. The J gene is TRBJ2-2, the V gene TRBV29-1; possibly TRBD1 for D (5 bases). This CDR3 has 13 residues. Germline V gene data show CDR1 as SQVTM and CDR2 as ANQGSEA. Deletions cut 7 bases from V and 8 bases from J, with 17 bases between.

This clonotype was observed at least ten times. The chain carries TRBV10-3 and TRBJ1-1; D might be TRBD1 (6 bases). Looked up from germline, CDR1 is ENHRY and CDR2 is SYGVKD. Trimming shortened V by 10 bases and J by 7 bases, and 25 bases separated the two germline ends. This CDR3 has 15 residues. The CDR3: CATSDSVKTGREAFF. CDR3 DNA sequence: TGTGCCACTTCGGACAGCGTTAAGACGGGGCGTGAAGCTTTCTTT.

J is TRBJ2-7 and V is TRBV20-1, with 14 positions matching TRBD2. CDR1 is DFQATT and CDR2 is SNEGSKA in the germline V gene (reference sequence). The CDR3 sequence is 19 residues long. Trimming removed 6 bases from V and 7 bases from J; junction bases left unmatched: 23. The CDR3, as DNA: TGCAGTGCCCCGGGGGCCCTGACTACGACTAGCGGGAGGGCAAGGGAGCAGTACTTC. It encodes CSAPGALTTTSGRAREQYF.

This clonotype was seen only once. This chain links TRBV7-9 with TRBJ2-1; 7 bases are a match to TRBD1. The germline V gene encodes CDR1 SEHNR and CDR2 FQNEAQ (reference sequence). V was pared by 4 bases and J by 4 bases, with 1 base of the junction left unmatched. The CDR3 is 13 amino acids. The CDR3 sequence: CASSSTGYNEQFF. In DNA, the CDR3 is TGTGCCAGCAGCTCGACAGGGTACAATGAGCAGTTCTTC.

This clonotype was counted at least ten times. V and J are TRBV6-2 or TRBV6-3 and TRBJ1-6; D unclear. Germline CDR1 reads MNHEY; CDR2 reads SVGEGT. The CDR3 runs 15 residues. V was shortened by 7 bases and J by 3 bases, with 13 bases between the two germline ends. The CDR3 loop is CASKAAGIYNSPLHF. In nucleotides, the CDR3 is TGTGCCAGCAAGGCGGCGGGAATCTATAATTCACCCCTCCACTTT.

This clonotype was seen at least ten times. The J gene is TRBJ1-6, the V gene TRBV4-1; maybe TRBD1 (5 bases). The CDR3 is 17 residues long. Between the trimmed V and J ends, which lost 4 bases and 0 bases, there was a span of 13 bases. The germline V gene has CDR1 MGHRA and CDR2 YSYEKL. CDR3 sequence (DNA): TGCGCCAGCAGCCCGAGGACACCTAGCTCCTATAATTCACCCCTCCACTTT. Protein sequence: CASSPRTPSSYNSPLHF.

The table lists this clonotype with many counts. CDR3 protein: CASSVRSGASTDTQYF. For the CDR3, the DNA is TGTGCCAGCAGCGTGAGAAGTGGGGCTAGCACAGATACGCAGTATTTT. The chain has TRBV9 and TRBJ2-3, with D perhaps matching TRBD1 (5 bases). Trimming took 2 bases from V and 0 from J, leaving 13 bases between them. Germline loops: CDR1 SGDLS, CDR2 YYNGEE. There are 16 residues in the CDR3.

In this sample, this clonotype turned up many times. This chain connects TRBV20-1 to TRBJ2-1; 10 bases match TRBD2. Trimming at V came to 3 bases and at J to 7 bases, leaving 12 bases not matched to a gene. CDR3 length equals 16 residues. CDR1 is DFQATT and CDR2 is SNEGSKA in the germline V gene (reference sequence). CDR3 in amino acids: CSASWLAGVSRNEQFF. CDR3 nucleotides: TGCAGTGCTAGTTGGCTAGCGGGAGTCTCGAGGAATGAGCAGTTCTTC.

At least ten counts were recorded for this clonotype. This rearrangement joins TRBV3-1 to TRBJ2-5; 10 nucleotides agree with TRBD2. The CDR3 covers 16 residues. Trimming removed 1 base from V and 5 bases from J; junction bases left unmatched: 7. CDR1 is LGHDT, CDR2 YNNKEL, per germline (reference sequence). CDR3 loop: CASSQGDGSGRETQYF. The CDR3 DNA reads as TGTGCCAGCAGCCAAGGCGACGGTAGCGGGAGGGAGACCCAGTACTTC.

This clonotype was seen ten or more times. The genes are TRBV12-3 or TRBV12-4 and TRBJ2-7; perhaps TRBD1 as D (6 bases). V gave up 5 bases and J gave up 7 bases, with 18 bases separating them. The CDR3 spans 14 residues. The CDR3 DNA reads TGTGCCAGCAGTACCGAGGGACACTCGGGGGAGCAGTACTTC. Protein: CASSTEGHSGEQYF.

This clonotype was counted ten times or more. The rearrangement links TRBV19 to TRBJ2-3; D not resolved. Looked up from germline, CDR1 is LNHDA and CDR2 is SQIVND (reference sequence). Trimming took off 8 bases at V and 2 bases at J, with 14 bases between the two ends. The CDR3 consists of 14 residues. The CDR3 DNA reads TGTGCCAGTTCCCCGGCGGCCTCCACAGATACGCAGTATTTT. This codes for CASSPAASTDTQYF.

This clonotype was recorded many times. The chain recombines TRBV29-1 with TRBJ1-2, with a tentative D call TRBD1 (5 bases). Germline CDR1 is SQVTM and CDR2 is ANQGSEA. This CDR3 is 12 amino acids long. The V gene lost 6 bases and the J gene lost 2 bases, with 10 bases spanning the gap. In nucleotides, the CDR3 is TGCAGCGTCAACCGGGGGAACTATGGCTACACCTTC. It codes for CSVNRGNYGYTF.